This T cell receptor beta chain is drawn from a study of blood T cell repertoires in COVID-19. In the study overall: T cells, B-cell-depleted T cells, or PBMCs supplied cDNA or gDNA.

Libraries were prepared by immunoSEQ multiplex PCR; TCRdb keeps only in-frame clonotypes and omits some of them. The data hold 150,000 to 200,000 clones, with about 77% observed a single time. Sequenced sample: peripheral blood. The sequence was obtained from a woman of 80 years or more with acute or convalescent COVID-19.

The CDR3 spells CASSSGTFTDTQYF. CDR3 sequence (DNA): TGTGCCAGCAGCTCGGGGACTTTCACAGATACGCAGTATTTT. This chain uses TRBV7-3 with TRBJ2-3; a possible D gene is TRBD2 (6 bases). V lost 4 bases, J lost 2 bases, and 10 bases lay in between. Per germline, CDR1 SGHTA and CDR2 FQGTGA. The CDR3 covers 14 residues. Drawing the rest from reference TRBV7-3 and TRBJ2-3, the complete variable domain is GAGVSQTPSNKVTEKGKYVELRCDPISGHTALYWYRQSLGQGPEFLIYFQGTGAADDSGLPNDRFFAVRPEGSVSTLKIQRTERGDSAVYLCASSSGTFTDTQYFGPGTRLTVL.